This TCR beta chain was obtained from a study of T cell repertoires in cytomegalovirus infection. Findings and caveats of the study: HLA-C-restricted CMV-specific TCR beta clonotypes prevailed in the ex vivo response.

This clonotype was seen repeatedly, ten times or more. Its antigen is not identified. In germline, CDR1 is SGHTA, CDR2 FQGNSA. The CDR3 length is 14 residues. Losses at the gene ends were 5 bases for V and 10 bases for J; bases not matched to a gene: 7. MiXCR, run by TCRdb on the reads, gives a single entry per CDR3 protein. The table includes hundreds of thousands of distinct CDR3 sequences, 17% detected once. The clonotype comes from a human donor in good health (CMV status not recorded). Some clones in this sample may be carry-over from other donors' samples. Material: PBMCs. J is TRBJ1-6 and V is TRBV7-2; TRBD1 matches 8 bases. CDR3 sequence (DNA): TGTGCCAGCAGCCCTCGACAGGGGCGATCACCCCTCCACTTT. It is translated as CASSPRQGRSPLHF.